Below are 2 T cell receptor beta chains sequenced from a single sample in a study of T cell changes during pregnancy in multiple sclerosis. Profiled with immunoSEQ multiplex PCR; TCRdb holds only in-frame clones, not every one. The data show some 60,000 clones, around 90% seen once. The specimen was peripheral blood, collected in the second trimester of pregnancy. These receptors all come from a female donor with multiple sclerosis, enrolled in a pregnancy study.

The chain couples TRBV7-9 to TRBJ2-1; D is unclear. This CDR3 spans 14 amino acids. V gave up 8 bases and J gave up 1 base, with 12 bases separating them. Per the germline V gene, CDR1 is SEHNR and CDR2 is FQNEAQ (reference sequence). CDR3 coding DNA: TGTGCCAGCCCAGTCCCGCCATCCTACAATGAGCAGTTCTTC. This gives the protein CASPVPPSYNEQFF.

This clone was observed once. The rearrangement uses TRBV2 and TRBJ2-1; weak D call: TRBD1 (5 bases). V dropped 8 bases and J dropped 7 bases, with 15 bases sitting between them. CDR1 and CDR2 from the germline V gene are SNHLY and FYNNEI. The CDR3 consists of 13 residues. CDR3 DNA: TGTGCCAGCGGAACGGGCTCAGGGAATGAGCAGTTCTTC. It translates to CASGTGSGNEQFF.